The entry below gives a single T cell receptor beta chain sequence along with its context. Its antigen is as yet unknown. Lacking the conserved final phenylalanine or tryptophan, this CDR3 likely reflects a read error. Sample-barcoded 5' priming and a J-beta primer mix drove a second PCR of roughly 6 to 12 cycles. TCRdb fed the 5' RACE reads into MiXCR, producing one record per CDR3 protein. The sample consists of 850,000 to 950,000 distinct CDR3 sequences, more than 25% of them appearing once. V was pared by 2 bases and J by 3 bases, with 12 bases of the junction left unmatched. CDR1 is SGHRS, CDR2 YFSETQ, per germline. The CDR3 extends over 19 amino acids. The data derive from a study of blood T cells in healthy people across ages. The study's findings and limits: The long-lived group displayed more naive CD4+ cells, plus higher diversity, than the aged donors did. PBMCs were not sorted, which prevented a conclusive comparison of naive versus antigen-experienced cells.

The source of this sequence is a woman at least 80 years old in good health. The sample comprised blood. The chain joins TRBV5-1 to TRBJ2-3; 13 nucleotides line up with TRBD2. The CDR3 coding sequence is TGCGCCAGCAGCTTAAAAGCTGGGACTAGCGGGGTTGGTACAGATACGCAGTATTTG. It yields the protein CASSLKAGTSGVGTDTQYL.